These T cell receptor beta chains were read from a single sample in a study of shared clonotypes between healthy human individuals. Assay used: immunoSEQ multiplex PCR; TCRdb lists only in-frame clones, some missing. The data show 500,000 to 650,000 clones, with around 81% seen just once and 12% held by the top ten. The sample comprised PBMCs. Receptor source: a woman in her 40s in good health. Some clones in this sample may be carry-over from other donors' samples. The CDR3 runs from the conserved cysteine through the conserved F or W. D genes are given only for firm matches. Part of the rows lack a size; the others show once, few, many or a class for expanded clones.

cdr3_nt: TGCGCCAGCAGCTCCGGACAGGACGGACAGCCCCAGCATTTT
cdr3_aa: CASSSGQDGQPQHF
v_call: TRBV5-1
clone_size: -
j_call: TRBJ1-5
d_call: TRBD1

cdr3_nt: TGTGCCTGGAGTGAGGGGGGCGCATCGTACGAGCAGTACTTC
cdr3_aa: CAWSEGGASYEQYF
v_call: TRBV30
clone_size: -
j_call: TRBJ2-7
d_call: -

cdr3_nt: TGTGCCATCAGTGACTCAGGGGGCGCGGGCAATCAGCCCCAGCATTTT
cdr3_aa: CAISDSGGAGNQPQHF
v_call: TRBV10-3
clone_size: -
j_call: TRBJ1-5
d_call: TRBD1

cdr3_nt: TGTGCCAGCAGTTCCCCGACCATGAACACCGGGGAGCTGTTTTTT
cdr3_aa: CASSSPTMNTGELFF
v_call: TRBV27
clone_size: -
j_call: TRBJ2-2
d_call: -

cdr3_nt: TGTGCCAGCAGCTTAAGTGGGACAGTGGGGGGAGAGCAGTACTTC
cdr3_aa: CASSLSGTVGGEQYF
v_call: TRBV7-6
clone_size: -
j_call: TRBJ2-7
d_call: -

cdr3_nt: TGTGCCAGCAGTTTTCAGGGGTACGGGCACTCCCTGGAGACCCAGTACTTC
cdr3_aa: CASSFQGYGHSLETQYF
v_call: TRBV27
clone_size: once
j_call: TRBJ2-5
d_call: -

cdr3_nt: TGTGCCAGCAGCTTACGGGCGGGGTCCCTCGGGAATGAGCAGTTCTTC
cdr3_aa: CASSLRAGSLGNEQFF
v_call: TRBV7-3
clone_size: few
j_call: TRBJ2-1
d_call: -

cdr3_nt: TGCGCCAGCAGCTTGGCTCTAGCGGGAACAGATACGCAGTATTTT
cdr3_aa: CASSLALAGTDTQYF
v_call: TRBV5-1
clone_size: -
j_call: TRBJ2-3
d_call: TRBD2

cdr3_nt: TGTGCCAGCCGGACAGGGGGATGGGAGCAGTACTTC
cdr3_aa: CASRTGGWEQYF
v_call: TRBV2
clone_size: -
j_call: TRBJ2-7
d_call: TRBD1

cdr3_nt: TGTGGGGTGAGCGGACAGGGATCGTTATACGGTCAGCCCCAGCATTTT
cdr3_aa: CGVSGQGSLYGQPQHF
v_call: TRBV28
clone_size: -
j_call: TRBJ1-5
d_call: TRBD1

cdr3_nt: TGCGCCAGCAGCCAATTCCGACTAGCGGATAACACAGATACGCAGTATTTT
cdr3_aa: CASSQFRLADNTDTQYF
v_call: TRBV4-1
clone_size: -
j_call: TRBJ2-3
d_call: TRBD2

cdr3_nt: TGTGCCAGCAGCCTGACAGGGCATATCACTAATGAAAAACTGTTTTTT
cdr3_aa: CASSLTGHITNEKLFF
v_call: TRBV7-6
clone_size: -
j_call: TRBJ1-4
d_call: TRBD1

cdr3_nt: TGCGCCAGCAGCCAAGGTTTGACGGGATCGGGTTACGAGCAGTACTTC
cdr3_aa: CASSQGLTGSGYEQYF
v_call: TRBV4-3
clone_size: -
j_call: TRBJ2-7
d_call: -

cdr3_nt: TGTGCCAGCAGTTCCAGGGTTCCGGCCCACGAGCAGTACTTC
cdr3_aa: CASSSRVPAHEQYF
v_call: TRBV28
clone_size: -
j_call: TRBJ2-7
d_call: -

cdr3_nt: TGTGCCAGCAAGTACAATGAGCAGTTCTTC
cdr3_aa: CASKYNEQFF
v_call: TRBV2
clone_size: -
j_call: TRBJ2-1
d_call: -

cdr3_nt: TGTGCCAGCTCCCAGGACAGGGCCAGGTCCACCGGGGAGCTGTTTTTT
cdr3_aa: CASSQDRARSTGELFF
v_call: TRBV18
clone_size: -
j_call: TRBJ2-2
d_call: TRBD1

cdr3_nt: TGCGCCAGCAGCTCTATGAGGTCAGTCGACACAGATACGCAGTATTTT
cdr3_aa: CASSSMRSVDTDTQYF
v_call: TRBV5-1
clone_size: few
j_call: TRBJ2-3
d_call: -

cdr3_nt: TGTGCCAGCAGTGCTAGCGGCTCGACCGGGGAGCTGTTTTTT
cdr3_aa: CASSASGSTGELFF
v_call: TRBV6-6
clone_size: once
j_call: TRBJ2-2
d_call: TRBD2

cdr3_nt: TGTGCCAGCAGCGTAGCCGGGACATCGAACTACGAGCAGTACTTC
cdr3_aa: CASSVAGTSNYEQYF
v_call: TRBV9
clone_size: once
j_call: TRBJ2-7
d_call: -

cdr3_nt: TGTGCCACCAGCCTCGACAGATACAATGAGCAGTTCTTC
cdr3_aa: CATSLDRYNEQFF
v_call: TRBV15
clone_size: -
j_call: TRBJ2-1
d_call: -

cdr3_nt: TGTGCCAGCAGCCCCCTCGACAGGGGGACCACTGAAGCTTTCTTT
cdr3_aa: CASSPLDRGTTEAFF
v_call: TRBV7-8
clone_size: -
j_call: TRBJ1-1
d_call: TRBD1

cdr3_nt: TGTGCCAGCAGTTACGCTCGCGTCAGGGGTTCGGATGAGCAGTTCTTC
cdr3_aa: CASSYARVRGSDEQFF
v_call: TRBV6-5
clone_size: many
j_call: TRBJ2-1
d_call: -

cdr3_nt: TGTGCCAGCAGCCAGGGACTAGGGCGGGAGACCCAGTACTTC
cdr3_aa: CASSQGLGRETQYF
v_call: TRBV7-2
clone_size: few
j_call: TRBJ2-5
d_call: TRBD2

cdr3_nt: TGTGCCAGCTCAGCTAATGAGGGGCTCGCTGAAGCTTTCTTT
cdr3_aa: CASSANEGLAEAFF
v_call: TRBV18
clone_size: -
j_call: TRBJ1-1
d_call: -

cdr3_nt: TGCAGCGTTAAGGTGATGACTAACACTGAAGCTTTCTTT
cdr3_aa: CSVKVMTNTEAFF
v_call: TRBV29-1
clone_size: -
j_call: TRBJ1-1
d_call: -

cdr3_nt: TGCGCCAGCAGCCCCGGGACTAGCGGAGAGACCCAGTACTTC
cdr3_aa: CASSPGTSGETQYF
v_call: TRBV5-1
clone_size: -
j_call: TRBJ2-5
d_call: TRBD2

cdr3_nt: TGTGCCACCCCGGACAGCAGCTCGAAAAAACTGTTTTTT
cdr3_aa: CATPDSSSKKLFF
v_call: TRBV19
clone_size: -
j_call: TRBJ1-4
d_call: -

cdr3_nt: TGTGCCAGCAGCTTGGGACTAGCGGGAGGCGACGGAGATACGCAGTATTTT
cdr3_aa: CASSLGLAGGDGDTQYF
v_call: TRBV7-9
clone_size: -
j_call: TRBJ2-3
d_call: TRBD2

cdr3_nt: TGTGCCAGCAGTCCAACTCTAAGCTCCTACGAGCAGTACTTC
cdr3_aa: CASSPTLSSYEQYF
v_call: TRBV27
clone_size: -
j_call: TRBJ2-7
d_call: -

cdr3_nt: TGTGCCATCAGTGGGGGCTTGGAGGGCAATCAGCCCCAGCATTTT
cdr3_aa: CAISGGLEGNQPQHF
v_call: TRBV10-3
clone_size: -
j_call: TRBJ1-5
d_call: -

cdr3_nt: TGTGCCAGCAGCACACAGACAGGGGAGGGATACAATGAGCAGTTCTTC
cdr3_aa: CASSTQTGEGYNEQFF
v_call: TRBV7-9
clone_size: -
j_call: TRBJ2-1
d_call: -

cdr3_nt: TGTGCCAGTAGTCAGGGGGAGCAGCCCCAGCATTTT
cdr3_aa: CASSQGEQPQHF
v_call: TRBV19
clone_size: -
j_call: TRBJ1-5
d_call: TRBD1

cdr3_nt: TGTGCCAGCAGCTTGCGGGAGGGATACAATGAGCAGTTCTTC
cdr3_aa: CASSLREGYNEQFF
v_call: TRBV7-8
clone_size: once
j_call: TRBJ2-1
d_call: TRBD2

cdr3_nt: TGTGCCAGCAGTGACAGCCTACCAAGCAATGGGTATACGCAGTATTTT
cdr3_aa: CASSDSLPSNGYTQYF
v_call: TRBV6-1
clone_size: -
j_call: TRBJ2-3
d_call: -

cdr3_nt: TGTGCCAGCACCCTCCCGGGCCAAGAGACCCAGTACTTC
cdr3_aa: CASTLPGQETQYF
v_call: TRBV28
clone_size: -
j_call: TRBJ2-5
d_call: -

cdr3_nt: TGTGCCAGCTCCCCCGGGAGGGACACTGAAGCTTTCTTT
cdr3_aa: CASSPGRDTEAFF
v_call: TRBV18
clone_size: -
j_call: TRBJ1-1
d_call: -

cdr3_nt: TGTGCCAGCAGCCAAGAGCAACTAGCGAAGTCCTACGAGCAGTACTTC
cdr3_aa: CASSQEQLAKSYEQYF
v_call: TRBV4-2
clone_size: -
j_call: TRBJ2-7
d_call: TRBD2

cdr3_nt: TGCGCCAGCAGCCAAGACGCTAGCGGGAGAAGGTACGAGCAGTACTTC
cdr3_aa: CASSQDASGRRYEQYF
v_call: TRBV4-3
clone_size: -
j_call: TRBJ2-7
d_call: TRBD2

cdr3_nt: TGTGCCAGCAGTGCAACTAGCGGGAGGCCGGAGGAGCAGTACTTC
cdr3_aa: CASSATSGRPEEQYF
v_call: TRBV2
clone_size: -
j_call: TRBJ2-5
d_call: TRBD2

cdr3_nt: TGTGCCAGCAAAAGACGACAGGCCGTGATTGGCTACACCTTC
cdr3_aa: CASKRRQAVIGYTF
v_call: TRBV6-5
clone_size: -
j_call: TRBJ1-2
d_call: -

cdr3_nt: TGCGCCAGCAGCCGAAAGACCTATGGCTACACCTTC
cdr3_aa: CASSRKTYGYTF
v_call: TRBV4-1
clone_size: -
j_call: TRBJ1-2
d_call: -

cdr3_nt: TGCGCCAGCAGTGATTTGGCGCTAGCGGCGTACAATGAGCAGTTCTTC
cdr3_aa: CASSDLALAAYNEQFF
v_call: TRBV10-2
clone_size: -
j_call: TRBJ2-1
d_call: TRBD2

cdr3_nt: TGTGCCAGCAGCTTGGGGTACACGGGCACCGGGGAGCTGTTTTTT
cdr3_aa: CASSLGYTGTGELFF
v_call: TRBV5-6
clone_size: few
j_call: TRBJ2-2
d_call: -

cdr3_nt: TGTGCCAGCAGCTTAGTTGGTTCGAGGCCTGAAAAACTGTTTTTT
cdr3_aa: CASSLVGSRPEKLFF
v_call: TRBV7-2
clone_size: few
j_call: TRBJ1-4
d_call: -

cdr3_nt: TGTGCCAGCAGTGACGTCTACGAGCAGTACTTC
cdr3_aa: CASSDVYEQYF
v_call: TRBV6-1
clone_size: few
j_call: TRBJ2-7
d_call: -

cdr3_nt: TGTGCCAGCAGGTGGTCACTTACCACAGATACGCAGTATTTT
cdr3_aa: CASRWSLTTDTQYF
v_call: TRBV7-9
clone_size: -
j_call: TRBJ2-3
d_call: -

cdr3_nt: TGTGCCTGGAGAAAACCGGACAGGAACACTGAAGCTTTCTTT
cdr3_aa: CAWRKPDRNTEAFF
v_call: TRBV30
clone_size: -
j_call: TRBJ1-1
d_call: -

cdr3_nt: TGCGCCAGCAGCTTGGAAGGGGCAGCAAACACAGATACGCAGTATTTT
cdr3_aa: CASSLEGAANTDTQYF
v_call: TRBV5-1
clone_size: once
j_call: TRBJ2-3
d_call: -

cdr3_nt: TGCGCCAGCAGCTTGCGAGAGCGGGAGTCGGCTGAGCAGTTCTTC
cdr3_aa: CASSLRERESAEQFF
v_call: TRBV5-1
clone_size: -
j_call: TRBJ2-1
d_call: TRBD2

cdr3_nt: TGTGCCAGCAGCTTATTATCTACAGGGAGTGAAGCTTTCTTT
cdr3_aa: CASSLLSTGSEAFF
v_call: TRBV7-3
clone_size: -
j_call: TRBJ1-1
d_call: -

cdr3_nt: TGTGCCAGCAATAAACAGGGTTTAAACTATGGCTACACCTTC
cdr3_aa: CASNKQGLNYGYTF
v_call: TRBV27
clone_size: -
j_call: TRBJ1-2
d_call: -

cdr3_nt: TGCGCCAGCAGTGAGGTAGCCGGGACAGGGGTGTGTAATAGCAATCAGCCCCAGCATTTT
cdr3_aa: CASSEVAGTGVCNSNQPQHF
v_call: TRBV10-1
clone_size: -
j_call: TRBJ1-5
d_call: TRBD1